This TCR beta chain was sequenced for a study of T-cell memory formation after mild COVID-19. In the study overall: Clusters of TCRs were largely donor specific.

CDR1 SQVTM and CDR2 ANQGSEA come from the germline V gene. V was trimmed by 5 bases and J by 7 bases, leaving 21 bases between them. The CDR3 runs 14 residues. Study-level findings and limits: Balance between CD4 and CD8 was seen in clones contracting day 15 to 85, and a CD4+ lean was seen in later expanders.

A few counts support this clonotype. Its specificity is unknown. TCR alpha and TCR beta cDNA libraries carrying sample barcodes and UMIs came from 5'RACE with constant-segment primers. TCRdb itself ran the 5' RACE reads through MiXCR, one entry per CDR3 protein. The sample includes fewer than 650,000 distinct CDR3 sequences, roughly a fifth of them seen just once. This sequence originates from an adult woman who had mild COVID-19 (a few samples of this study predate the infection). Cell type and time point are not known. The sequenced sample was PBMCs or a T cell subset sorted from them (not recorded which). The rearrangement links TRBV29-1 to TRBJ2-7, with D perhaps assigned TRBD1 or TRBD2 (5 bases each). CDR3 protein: CSVLGDGARGEQYF. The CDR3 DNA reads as TGCAGCGTTCTTGGGGACGGAGCAAGAGGGGAGCAGTACTTC.